One and the same sample provided the 4 T cell receptor beta chains below, sequenced in a study of T cells in Graves' hyperthyroidism and ophthalmopathy. Using RNA transcripts as the source, TCR beta CDR3 regions were amplified. TCR CDR3 underwent first-round RT-PCR with the HTBI primer set. Each CDR3 protein is one row after TCRdb ran MiXCR on the multiplex PCR reads. The table lists a few hundred thousand distinct CDR3 sequences, just over 45% of them singletons, with 15% to 20% in the top ten. Sequencing was performed on peripheral blood or thyroid tissue (not recorded which). These receptors were collected from an adult woman with Graves' disease, either hyperthyroidism or ophthalmopathy (not recorded which).

This clonotype came up many times. The chain has TRBV7-9 and TRBJ1-1; D is uncertain. The germline V gene encodes CDR1 SEHNR and CDR2 FQNEAQ (reference sequence). The ends were cut back, 4 bases at V and 6 bases at J, with 12 bases in the middle. This CDR3 contains 13 residues. The CDR3 sequence: CASSSSKGAEAFF. The CDR3 DNA is TGTGCCAGCAGCTCCAGTAAGGGCGCTGAAGCTTTCTTT. Combining the CDR3 with reference TRBV7-9 and TRBJ1-1 gives the whole variable domain DTGVSQNPRHKITKRGQNVTFRCDPISEHNRLYWYRQTLGQGPEFLTYFQNEAQLEKSRLLSDRFSAERPKGSFSTLEIQRTEQGDSAMYLCASSSSKGAEAFFGQGTRLTVV.

This sequence joins TRBV2 and TRBJ1-6; D call uncertain. Germline V gene lookup returns CDR1 SNHLY and CDR2 FYNNEI. Trimming removed 5 bases from V and 7 bases from J, with 15 bases in between. CDR3 length equals 15 residues. CDR3 amino acids: CASSSLGQENSPLHF. CDR3 bases: TGTGCCAGCAGTTCCCTAGGGCAGGAGAATTCACCCCTCCACTTT.

This clonotype was counted ten times or more. The chain has TRBV6-5 and TRBJ1-1; 9 nucleotides agree with TRBD1. Germline V gives CDR1 MNHEY, CDR2 SVGAGI. This CDR3 is 13 amino acids long. Germline trimming cut 4 bases from V and 6 bases from J; bases unmatched to any gene: 3. In DNA, the CDR3 is TGTGCCAGCAGTTGGACAGGGGAGGCTGAAGCTTTCTTT. Its translation is CASSWTGEAEAFF.

The J gene is TRBJ2-5, the V gene TRBV20-1; 9 bases are a match to TRBD1. V shed 5 bases and J 4 bases; nucleotides not matched to a gene: 11. The CDR3 is 15 amino acids. Germline CDR1 is DFQATT and CDR2 is SNEGSKA (reference sequence). The CDR3 region is CSAAPFGQGRETQYF. The CDR3 nucleotides read TGCAGTGCTGCCCCGTTCGGACAGGGGCGAGAGACCCAGTACTTC.